The clone carrying this T cell receptor (beta chain) has ten or more counts. What it binds is not known. The data are from a study of T cells in Graves' hyperthyroidism and ophthalmopathy. Deletions cut 5 bases from V and 3 bases from J, with 14 bases between. Germline CDR1 SGHAT, CDR2 FQNNGV. The CDR3 extends over 15 amino acids. Authors of the study amplified TCR beta CDR3 regions from RNA transcripts. TCR CDR3 underwent first-round RT-PCR with the HTBI primer set. One entry per CDR3 protein, called by TCRdb with MiXCR from the multiplex PCR reads. The sample lists some 350,000 distinct CDR3 sequences; approximately 20% were seen once. Overall study findings and caveats: Blood held most thyroid clonotypes expanded above 0.001 frequency. The authors' 13 V-J model separated ophthalmopathy from stable hyperthyroidism.

Patients with uncontrolled infections, other autoimmune diseases, pregnancy or lactation were excluded. This receptor was taken from a woman between 18 and 30 years old with Graves' hyperthyroidism. What was sequenced was blood. The chain has TRBV11-2 and TRBJ1-3, with D hard to call. As DNA, the CDR3 is TGTGCCAGCAGCCCCCAATGGGGTAGTGGAAACACCATATATTTT. As protein: CASSPQWGSGNTIYF.